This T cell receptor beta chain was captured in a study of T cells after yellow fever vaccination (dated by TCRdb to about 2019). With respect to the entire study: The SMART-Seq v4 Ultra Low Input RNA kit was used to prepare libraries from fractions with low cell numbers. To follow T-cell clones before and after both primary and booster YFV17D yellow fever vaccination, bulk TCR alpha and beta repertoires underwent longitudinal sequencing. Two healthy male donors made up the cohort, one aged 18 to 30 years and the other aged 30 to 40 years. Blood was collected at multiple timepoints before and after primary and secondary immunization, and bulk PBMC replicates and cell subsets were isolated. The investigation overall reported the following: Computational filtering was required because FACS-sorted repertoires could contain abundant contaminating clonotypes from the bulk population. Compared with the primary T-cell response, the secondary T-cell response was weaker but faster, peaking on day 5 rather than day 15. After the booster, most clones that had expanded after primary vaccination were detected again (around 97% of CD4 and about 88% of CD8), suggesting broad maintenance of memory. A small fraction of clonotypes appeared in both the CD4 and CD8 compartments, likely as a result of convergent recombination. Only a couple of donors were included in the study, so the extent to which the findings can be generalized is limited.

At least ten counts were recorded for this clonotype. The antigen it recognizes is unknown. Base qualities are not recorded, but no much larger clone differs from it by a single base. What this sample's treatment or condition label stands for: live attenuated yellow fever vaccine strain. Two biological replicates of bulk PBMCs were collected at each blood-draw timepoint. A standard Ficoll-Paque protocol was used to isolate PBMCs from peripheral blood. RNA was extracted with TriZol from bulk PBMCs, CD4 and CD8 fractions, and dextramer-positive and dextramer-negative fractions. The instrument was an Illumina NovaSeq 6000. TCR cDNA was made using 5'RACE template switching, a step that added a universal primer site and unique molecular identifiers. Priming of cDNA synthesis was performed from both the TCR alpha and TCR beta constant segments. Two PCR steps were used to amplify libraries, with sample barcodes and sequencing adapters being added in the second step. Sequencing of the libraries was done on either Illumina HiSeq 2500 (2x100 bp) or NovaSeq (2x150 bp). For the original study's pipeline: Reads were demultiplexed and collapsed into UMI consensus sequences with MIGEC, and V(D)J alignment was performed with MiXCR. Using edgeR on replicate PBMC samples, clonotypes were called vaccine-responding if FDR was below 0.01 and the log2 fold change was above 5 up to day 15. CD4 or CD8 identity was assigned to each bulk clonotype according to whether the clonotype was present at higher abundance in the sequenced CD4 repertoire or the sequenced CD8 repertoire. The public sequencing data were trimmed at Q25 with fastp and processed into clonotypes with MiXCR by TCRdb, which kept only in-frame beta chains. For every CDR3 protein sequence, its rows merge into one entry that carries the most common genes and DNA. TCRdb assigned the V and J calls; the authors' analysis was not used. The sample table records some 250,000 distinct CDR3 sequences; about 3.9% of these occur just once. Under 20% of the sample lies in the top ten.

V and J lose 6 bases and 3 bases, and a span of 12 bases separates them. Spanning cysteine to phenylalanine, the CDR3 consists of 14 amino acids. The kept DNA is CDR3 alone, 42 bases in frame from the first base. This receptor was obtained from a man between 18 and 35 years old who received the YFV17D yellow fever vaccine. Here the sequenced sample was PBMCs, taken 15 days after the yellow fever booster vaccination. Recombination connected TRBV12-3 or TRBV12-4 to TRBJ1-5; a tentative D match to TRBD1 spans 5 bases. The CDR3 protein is CASSTSTDNQPQHF. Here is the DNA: TGTGCCAGCAGCACATCGACAGACAATCAGCCCCAGCATTTT.